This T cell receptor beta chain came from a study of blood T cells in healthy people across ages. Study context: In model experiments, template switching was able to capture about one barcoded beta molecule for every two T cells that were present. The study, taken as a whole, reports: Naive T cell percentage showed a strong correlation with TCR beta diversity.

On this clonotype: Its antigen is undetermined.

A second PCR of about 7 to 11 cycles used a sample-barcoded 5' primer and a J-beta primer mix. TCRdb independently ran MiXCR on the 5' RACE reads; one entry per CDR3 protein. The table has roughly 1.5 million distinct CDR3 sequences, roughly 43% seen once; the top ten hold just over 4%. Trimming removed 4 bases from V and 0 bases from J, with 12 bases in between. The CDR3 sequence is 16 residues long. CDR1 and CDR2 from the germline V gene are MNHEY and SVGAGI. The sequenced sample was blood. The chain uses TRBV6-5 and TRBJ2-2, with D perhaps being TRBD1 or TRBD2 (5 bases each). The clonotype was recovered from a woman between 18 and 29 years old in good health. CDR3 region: CASSFGTPANTGELFF. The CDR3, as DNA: TGTGCCAGCAGTTTCGGGACGCCCGCGAACACCGGGGAGCTGTTTTTT.